Each of the 32 T cell receptor beta chains below was sequenced from the same sample in a study of T cell responses to AZD1222 COVID-19 vaccine. Profiling relied on immunoSEQ multiplex PCR, and the TCRdb table lists in-frame clones only, not all of them. The table shows 150,000 to 180,000 clones, with about 87% occurring only once. This sample comprised peripheral blood, obtained 28 days after the second AZD1222 dose. The receptors originated from an adult who received the AZD1222 COVID-19 vaccine.

J is TRBJ2-7 and V is TRBV6-6, with D possibly being TRBD1 (5 bases). CDR3 length: 14 residues. The V end lost 2 bases, the J end lost 2 bases, and 10 bases lay between the germline ends. Germline V CDR1 and CDR2: MNHNY, SVGAGI (reference sequence). This chain's CDR3 is CASSYNDSPYEQYF. DNA for the CDR3: TGTGCCAGCAGTTACAATGACAGCCCCTACGAGCAGTACTTC.

V and J are TRBV7-8 and TRBJ2-1; 9 bases map to TRBD1. Germline V lookup: CDR1 SGHVS, CDR2 FQNEAQ. This CDR3 spans 17 amino acids. Germline trimming cut 2 bases from V and 9 bases from J; bases unmatched to any gene: 14. DNA of the CDR3: TGTGCCAGCAGCTTAATTCGGCGCGGGACAGGGTCAGCTGAGCAGTTCTTC. It translates to CASSLIRRGTGSAEQFF.

V gene TRBV7-9 combines with J gene TRBJ2-3, with unresolved D. CDR1 is SEHNR, CDR2 FQNEAQ, per germline (reference sequence). The ends were cut back, 5 bases at V and 7 bases at J, with 10 bases in the middle. The CDR3 consists of 12 residues. As DNA, the CDR3 is TGTGCCAGCAGCCTGACCTTGAATACGCAGTATTTT. Residues: CASSLTLNTQYF.

The V gene is TRBV5-1, the J gene TRBJ1-2; D gene unclear. CDR3 length: 13 residues. The V and J ends lost 4 bases and 2 bases respectively, with 9 bases between them. Germline V CDR1 and CDR2: SGHRS, YFSETQ. The DNA of the CDR3 is TGCGCCAGCAGCGTATCACAAAACTATGGCTACACCTTC. Translating gives CASSVSQNYGYTF.

This chain links TRBV12-3 or TRBV12-4 with TRBJ2-7; D is ambiguous. V was pared by 6 bases and J by 2 bases, with 11 bases between. There are 13 residues in the CDR3. CDR3 DNA: TGTGCCAGCAGCGGGCCGCCAACCTACGAGCAGTACTTC. Its translation: CASSGPPTYEQYF.

J is TRBJ2-5 and V is TRBV5-5; 11 nucleotides align to TRBD1. The CDR3 contains 13 residues. Per germline, CDR1 SGHKS and CDR2 YYEKEE (reference sequence). V gave up 4 bases and J gave up 9 bases; unmatched junction bases: 5. CDR3 coding DNA: TGTGCCAGCAGCACAGGACAGGGGGCGCCCCAGTACTTC. Its translation is CASSTGQGAPQYF.

The rearrangement links TRBV6-6 to TRBJ2-5; D might be TRBD2 (6 bases). Trimming took off 7 bases at V and 3 bases at J, with 12 bases between the two ends. The germline V gene has CDR1 MNHNY and CDR2 SVGAGI (reference sequence). The CDR3 is made up of 13 amino acids. The CDR3 coding sequence is TGTGCCAGCACCCCGGAGGGCGAAGAGACCCAGTACTTC. It is translated as CASTPEGEETQYF.

CDR3 sequence reads: CASSYTGQVYGYTF. The CDR3, as DNA: TGTGCCAGCAGCTACACGGGACAGGTCTATGGCTACACCTTC. V is TRBV7-9 and J is TRBJ1-2; 8 bases are shared with TRBD1. V dropped 4 bases and J dropped 4; count of bases not matched to a gene: 5. Germline values: CDR1 SEHNR, CDR2 FQNEAQ (reference sequence). This CDR3 comprises 14 residues.

This chain uses TRBV28 with TRBJ1-5, with 10 bases aligning to TRBD1. There are 14 residues in the CDR3. The junction had 4 bases not matched to a gene; V was cut back by 7 bases and J by 4 bases. From germline, CDR1 is MDHEN and CDR2 SYDVKM. The CDR3 bases are TGTGCCAGCATCAGGACAGGGGGTAATCAGCCCCAGCATTTT. Translating gives CASIRTGGNQPQHF.

Concerning this clone itself: At the DNA level, this CDR3 is encoded by other sequences in the same sample as well. The rearrangement joins TRBV28 to TRBJ1-5, with 7 bases lining up with TRBD1. The CDR3 spans 15 residues. The ends lost 5 bases at V and 1 base at J; junction bases unmatched: 5. The germline V gene has CDR1 MDHEN and CDR2 SYDVKM. This CDR3 reads CASSPGTVSNQPQHF. CDR3 coding DNA: TGTGCCAGCAGTCCGGGGACAGTCAGCAATCAGCCCCAGCATTTT.

V gene TRBV6-2 or TRBV6-3 combines with J gene TRBJ2-1, with D possibly being TRBD1 or TRBD2 (5 bases each). V gave up 2 bases and J gave up 4 bases, with 21 bases separating them. CDR1 is MNHEY and CDR2 is SVGEGT in the germline V gene. The CDR3 covers 18 residues. The CDR3 here is CASSYEPVTMWGYNEQFF. The DNA of the CDR3 is TGTGCCAGCAGTTACGAGCCAGTGACGATGTGGGGGTACAATGAGCAGTTCTTC.

The chain combines TRBV27 with TRBJ2-4; 8 bases align to TRBD1. CDR1 and CDR2 from the germline V gene are MNHEY and SMNVEV (reference sequence). This CDR3 comprises 15 residues. V shed 8 bases and J 1 base; nucleotides not matched to a gene: 7. CDR3 sequence reads: CASRPGQVAKNIQYF. The CDR3 DNA reads as TGTGCCAGCCGCCCGGGACAGGTGGCCAAAAACATTCAGTACTTC.

The chain couples TRBV13 to TRBJ1-1; 7 positions agree with TRBD1. CDR1 is PRHDT, CDR2 FYEKMQ, per germline (reference sequence). This CDR3 has 17 amino acids. The ends lost 5 bases at V and 1 base at J; junction bases unmatched: 13. CDR3 sequence reads: CASSPRRNRGRNTEAFF. In DNA, the CDR3 is TGTGCCAGCAGCCCCCGCCGCAACAGGGGACGGAACACTGAAGCTTTCTTT. Based on the CDR3 plus reference TRBV13 and TRBJ1-1, the full variable domain is AAGVIQSPRHLIKEKRETATLKCYPIPRHDTVYWYQQGPGQDPQFLISFYEKMQSDKGSIPDRFSAQQFSDYHSELNMSSLELGDSALYFCASSPRRNRGRNTEAFFGQGTRLTVV.

The V and J genes are TRBV6-5 and TRBJ1-3; D uncertain. Germline CDR1 MNHEY, CDR2 SVGAGI. CDR3 length: 15 amino acids. The ends were cut back, 0 bases at V and 4 bases at J, with 10 bases in the middle. CDR3 region: CASSYSPVPGNTIYF. CDR3 nucleotides: TGTGCCAGCAGTTACTCACCAGTGCCGGGAAACACCATATATTTT.

This clone was picked up a small number of times. CDR3 nucleotide sequence: TGTGCCAGCACCTCTCTCAATGAGCAGTTCTTC. Translated: CASTSLNEQFF. The J gene is TRBJ2-1, the V gene TRBV7-2, with no clear D. The germline V gene encodes CDR1 SGHTA and CDR2 FQGNSA. This CDR3 has 11 residues. V lost 7 bases, J lost 6 bases, and 7 bases lay in between.

The rearrangement links TRBV2 to TRBJ1-1; D might be TRBD1 (5 bases). CDR1 SNHLY and CDR2 FYNNEI come from the germline V gene. Trimming cost V 3 bases and J 0 bases, with 8 bases left between them. CDR3 length: 14 residues. The CDR3 DNA is TGTGCCAGCAGTGACGGGGCCCTGAACACTGAAGCTTTCTTT. Encoded protein: CASSDGALNTEAFF.

The chain joins TRBV5-1 to TRBJ2-7; 9 bases align to TRBD1. CDR3 size: 16 residues. Germline V lookup: CDR1 SGHRS, CDR2 YFSETQ. V was clipped by 4 bases and J by 1 base; unmatched bases: 9. CDR3 in DNA: TGCGCCAGCAGCCCGGCATCCGGGACAGGGTCCTACGAGCAGTACTTC. It specifies CASSPASGTGSYEQYF.

V is TRBV7-9 and J is TRBJ2-3; 7 nucleotides match TRBD2. CDR3 length: 14 amino acids. V lost 5 bases to trimming and J lost 5 bases; unmatched junction nucleotides: 7. In germline, CDR1 is SEHNR, CDR2 FQNEAQ (reference sequence). The CDR3 loop is CASSLWEGRDTQYF. CDR3 DNA: TGTGCCAGCAGCCTGTGGGAGGGCCGAGATACGCAGTATTTT.

The V and J genes are TRBV7-9 and TRBJ2-1; D possibly corresponds to TRBD1 (5 bases). Trimming left V 3 bases short and J 7 bases short, with 13 bases between. The CDR3 totals 14 residues. The germline V gene encodes CDR1 SEHNR and CDR2 FQNEAQ (reference sequence). The CDR3 spells CASSFQTVRNEQFF. The CDR3 bases are TGTGCCAGCAGCTTTCAGACAGTCAGGAATGAGCAGTTCTTC.

The V and J genes are TRBV19 and TRBJ1-1; 9 bases align to TRBD1. The germline gives CDR1 LNHDA, CDR2 SQIVND (reference sequence). This CDR3 has 15 residues. Trimming took 0 bases from V and 5 from J; bases not matched to a gene: 4. The CDR3 here is CASSIDQGQGTEAFF. The CDR3 DNA is TGTGCCAGTAGTATAGATCAAGGACAGGGGACTGAAGCTTTCTTT.

The V gene is TRBV19, the J gene TRBJ1-2; D possibly corresponds to TRBD1 (6 bases). This CDR3 is 13 amino acids long. Trimming removed 4 bases from V and 4 bases from J, with 10 bases in between. The germline gives CDR1 LNHDA, CDR2 SQIVND (reference sequence). CDR3 sequence: CASSNDRIYGYTF. DNA for the CDR3: TGTGCCAGTAGTAACGACAGGATCTATGGCTACACCTTC.

In its sample, this clone was seen a few times. The genes are TRBV9 and TRBJ1-6; D perhaps matches TRBD1 (5 bases). V gave up 3 bases and J gave up 6 bases, with 10 bases separating them. This CDR3 comprises 14 residues. Germline V CDR1 and CDR2: SGDLS, YYNGEE. The CDR3 bases are TGTGCCAGCAGCGCCATTGACAGTAATTCACCCCTCCACTTT. Translation: CASSAIDSNSPLHF.

The chain recombines TRBV10-3 with TRBJ2-5; 7 nucleotides line up with TRBD2. Germline lookup yields CDR1 ENHRY and CDR2 SYGVKD. J lost 5 bases, V lost 0 bases, and 6 bases had no gene match. CDR3 size: 15 residues. CDR3 loop: CAISESGTNGETQYF. The CDR3 DNA sequence: TGTGCCATCAGTGAGTCCGGGACTAATGGGGAGACCCAGTACTTC.

The chain is built from TRBV7-2 and TRBJ1-6; 10 bases are a match to TRBD1. Germline CDR1 is SGHTA and CDR2 is FQGNSA. This CDR3 region has 14 residues. Trimming removed 2 bases from V and 10 bases from J; junction bases left unmatched: 2. CDR3 region: CASSLRQGASPLHF. The CDR3 DNA reads TGTGCCAGCAGCTTACGACAGGGGGCATCACCCCTCCACTTT.

The genes are TRBV7-2 and TRBJ2-1; 11 nucleotides line up with TRBD2. The J segment lost 0 bases and the V segment lost 1 base, leaving 8 bases of the junction unmatched. CDR3 size: 19 residues. Looked up from germline, CDR1 is SGHTA and CDR2 is FQGNSA. The CDR3 here is CASSLVGSGRAGSYNEQFF. DNA for the CDR3: TGTGCCAGCAGCTTAGTTGGTAGCGGGAGGGCCGGCTCCTACAATGAGCAGTTCTTC.

V usage is TRBV5-1 and J usage is TRBJ1-4; D is uncertain. The CDR3 is 14 amino acids. Germline V lookup: CDR1 SGHRS, CDR2 YFSETQ. The V end lost 0 bases, the J end lost 7 bases, and 10 bases lay between the germline ends. CDR3 residues: CASSLGHDGEKLFF. The CDR3 region has the DNA TGCGCCAGCAGCTTGGGGCACGACGGTGAAAAACTGTTTTTT.

This chain uses TRBV28 with TRBJ2-1, with D possibly TRBD2 on 5 matching bases. V lost 4 bases and J 6 bases, leaving 22 bases between the germline ends. The CDR3 consists of 17 residues. Germline loops: CDR1 MDHEN, CDR2 SYDVKM. DNA for the CDR3: TGTGCCAGCAGTTCCCTAACGGGGAAGGGCCTTGGCAATGAGCAGTTCTTC. It codes for CASSSLTGKGLGNEQFF.

Only one count was recorded for this clone. The J gene is TRBJ2-7, the V gene TRBV24-1; 8 bases align to TRBD1. The CDR3 loop spans 14 amino acids. Per the germline V gene, CDR1 is KGHDR and CDR2 is SFDVKD. With V trimmed by 3 bases and J by 7 bases, 7 bases remained unmatched. The CDR3 spells CATSDGQGRYEQYF. Written as DNA, the CDR3 is TGTGCCACCAGTGATGGACAGGGAAGGTATGAGCAGTACTTC.

The chain joins TRBV7-9 to TRBJ1-1; possibly TRBD1 for D (6 bases). The V end lost 5 bases, the J end lost 4 bases, and 14 bases lay between the germline ends. The CDR3 runs to 14 residues. Looked up from germline, CDR1 is SEHNR and CDR2 is FQNEAQ (reference sequence). For the CDR3, the DNA is TGTGCCAGCAGCCTACAGGGTTCGGCCACTGAAGCTTTCTTT. Amino acid sequence: CASSLQGSATEAFF. Using reference TRBV7-9 and TRBJ1-1 for the parts outside the CDR3, the full variable domain is DTGVSQNPRHKITKRGQNVTFRCDPISEHNRLYWYRQTLGQGPEFLTYFQNEAQLEKSRLLSDRFSAERPKGSFSTLEIQRTEQGDSAMYLCASSLQGSATEAFFGQGTRLTVV.

DNA for the CDR3: TGTGCCAGCAGCCTCCGGGACAAGTACGAGCAGTACTTC. Amino acids: CASSLRDKYEQYF. The chain recombines TRBV14 with TRBJ2-7, with D possibly TRBD1 on 6 matching bases. The V gene's germline CDR1 is SGHDN and CDR2 FVKESK. The length of the CDR3 is 13 residues. V was pared by 4 bases and J by 4 bases, with 11 bases between.

In this sample, this clone turned up once. The gene calls are TRBV19 and TRBJ1-5, with D tentatively TRBD1 (5 bases). V dropped 2 bases and J dropped 5 bases, with 10 bases sitting between them. This CDR3 has 14 residues. Germline V CDR1 and CDR2: LNHDA, SQIVND (reference sequence). The CDR3 DNA is TGTGCCAGTAGTATACAGGGAGGGGATCAGCCCCAGCATTTT. Its protein is CASSIQGGDQPQHF.

The J gene is TRBJ1-6, the V gene TRBV10-1, with D unresolved. Trimming stripped 3 bases from V and 5 bases from J, with 8 bases between. Germline V gives CDR1 WNHNN, CDR2 SYGVQD (reference sequence). The CDR3 loop spans 14 amino acids. In DNA form, the CDR3 reads TGCGCCAGCAGTGACCCCTTGAATAATTCACCCCTCCACTTT. Its protein product is CASSDPLNNSPLHF.